This TCR beta chain was profiled in a study of cytomegalovirus exposure and HLA in healthy donors. Study-wide results and caveats: Specific recognition of CMV antigens was confirmed in vitro for a few chains (all CMV-associated). When a later analysis was performed, an Asian-associated ancestry cluster reportedly had fewer N-insertions than the roughly 630-donor mean.

With 5 bases clipped from V and 1 base from J, the junction kept 3 bases outside the gene matches. CDR1 is SEHNR, CDR2 FQNEAQ, per germline (reference sequence). The CDR3 totals 15 residues. The study ran its PCR with 60 Vbeta and 13 Jbeta primers. Some clones are missing from TCRdb's copy, which holds only in-frame ones; the method was immunoSEQ multiplex PCR. The sample holds some 200,000 clones, around four fifths seen once. About this clone itself: The antigen remains undetermined.

The V call is TRBV7-9, the J call TRBJ1-5; 9 bases are a match to TRBD1. The sample consisted of PBMCs. This TCR came from a man between 45 and 60 years old in good health and CMV-seronegative. CDR3 bases: TGTGCCAGCAGCATGGGACAGGGAAGCAATCAGCCCCAGCATTTT. It yields the protein CASSMGQGSNQPQHF.